Listed below are T cell receptor beta chains from one sample, sequenced in a study of OX40 agonist ivuxolimab in advanced cancers. Libraries were prepared by immunoSEQ multiplex PCR; TCRdb keeps only in-frame clonotypes and omits some of them. The repertoire includes around 77,000 clones, roughly 87% of them detected once, and under 0.75% sits in the top ten. The sequencing here drew on CD4+ or CD8+ T cells sorted from blood, taken in a trial of the OX40 agonist ivuxolimab. Every receptor here comes from an adult with an advanced solid tumor such as melanoma, head and neck, liver or kidney cancer. Each CDR3 is given with its conserved first and last residue. D genes are given only for firm matches. Clone size is not always given. Where it is, it says once, few, many or a class for expanded clones.

abundance	d_gene	j_gene	v_gene	CDR3nt	CDR3aa
NA	TRBD1	TRBJ2-7	TRBV5-1	TGCGCCAGCAGCCAAACGACAGGGGGCGACGACCTTATCGAGCAGTACTTC	CASSQTTGGDDLIEQYF
NA	TRBD1	TRBJ2-5	TRBV7-2	TGTGCCAGCAGCTACCAGACAGGGGGCCAAGAGACCCAGTACTTC	CASSYQTGGQETQYF
NA	TRBD2	TRBJ2-3	TRBV7-2	TGTGCCAGCAGCCGGTGGGCGGGGGGAAGGACAGATACGCAGTATTTT	CASSRWAGGRTDTQYF
NA	NA	TRBJ2-1	TRBV4-3	TGCGCCAGCAGCCAAGAATTTGGAGAGGATGAGCAGTTCTTC	CASSQEFGEDEQFF
NA	NA	TRBJ2-1	TRBV11-2	TGTGCCAGCAGCTTAAGCGGAAACAATGAGCAGTTCTTC	CASSLSGNNEQFF
NA	NA	TRBJ1-1	TRBV27	TGTGCCAGCAGTTTCAGGAGGCAGGGAGGCACTGAAGCTTTCTTT	CASSFRRQGGTEAFF
NA	TRBD2	TRBJ2-5	TRBV2	TGTGCCAGCAGACGGACTAGCGGGGGGGCCGGGGAGGAGACCCAGTACTTC	CASRRTSGGAGEETQYF
NA	TRBD1	TRBJ1-2	TRBV7-3	TGTGCCAGCAGCCCGACAGGGGACAACTATGGCTACACCTTC	CASSPTGDNYGYTF
NA	TRBD1	TRBJ1-2	TRBV10-2	TGCGCCAGCAGTGCTGAGACAGGGGCGGGCTATGGCTACACCTTC	CASSAETGAGYGYTF
NA	NA	TRBJ2-6	TRBV29-1	TGCAGCGTTGAGGCCACTGGGGCCAACGTCCTGACTTTC	CSVEATGANVLTF
NA	NA	TRBJ2-7	TRBV5-1	TGCGCCAGCACCAAGCAGGGAGGTACCTACGAGCAGTACTTC	CASTKQGGTYEQYF
NA	NA	TRBJ1-5	TRBV30	TGTGCCTGGAGCGAGCCGGGAAGCCAAGATCAGCCCCAGCATTTT	CAWSEPGSQDQPQHF
NA	NA	TRBJ1-1	TRBV7-6	TGTGCCAGCAGTCTACAGTCGAACACTGAAGCTTTCTTT	CASSLQSNTEAFF
NA	TRBD2	TRBJ2-3	TRBV9	TGTGCCAGCAGCGTAGCTTCCTCTGCGGGGGGCACAGATACGCAGTATTTT	CASSVASSAGGTDTQYF
NA	NA	TRBJ1-6	TRBV6-5	TGTGCCAGCAGTACCCGGGACCAGCATAATTCACCCCTCCACTTT	CASSTRDQHNSPLHF
NA	NA	TRBJ1-1	TRBV30	TGTGCCTGGAGAAATGGAGAGAACACTGAAGCTTTCTTT	CAWRNGENTEAFF
once	NA	TRBJ2-6	TRBV19	TGTGCCAGTAGTAACAATTGGAGGGTCTCGGGCTCTGGGGCCAACGTCCTGACTTTC	CASSNNWRVSGSGANVLTF
NA	NA	TRBJ2-7	TRBV7-2	TGTGCCAGCAGCGACACCTCCTACGAGCAGTACTTC	CASSDTSYEQYF
NA	NA	TRBJ2-4	TRBV2	TGTGCCAGCAGTGATCAGGCAGGCAACTGGGGAAACATTCAGTACTTC	CASSDQAGNWGNIQYF
NA	NA	TRBJ2-5	TRBV6-5	TGTGCCAGCACCCAAGCCGGGACGGGTGGAGAGACCCAGTACTTC	CASTQAGTGGETQYF
NA	NA	TRBJ2-3	TRBV2	TGTGCCAGCAACCCGCAGGGAGGCACAGATACGCAGTATTTT	CASNPQGGTDTQYF
NA	TRBD1	TRBJ2-1	TRBV29-1	TGCAGCGTAGTACAGGGGGCTACGTACAATGAGCAGTTCTTC	CSVVQGATYNEQFF
NA	TRBD1	TRBJ1-4	TRBV6-1	TGTGCCAGCAGCACACAGGGGAATGAAAAACTGTTTTTT	CASSTQGNEKLFF
NA	NA	TRBJ2-7	TRBV5-4	TGTGCCAGCAGCGGGTCCGACGAGCAGTACTTC	CASSGSDEQYF
NA	TRBD1	TRBJ1-5	TRBV6-6	TGTGCCAGCAGTTACTCCGGGACAGGGAATCAGCCCCAGCATTTT	CASSYSGTGNQPQHF
NA	NA	TRBJ1-2	TRBV11-2	TGTGCCAGCAGCCAAGTTGGGGAAGGTCATGGCTACACCTTC	CASSQVGEGHGYTF
NA	NA	TRBJ2-2	TRBV18	TGTGCCAGCTCACTGGACACCTTATCCGGGGAGCTGTTTTTT	CASSLDTLSGELFF
NA	NA	TRBJ2-2	TRBV5-1	TGCGCCAGCACGGACAAGAACACCGGGGAGCTGTTTTTT	CASTDKNTGELFF
many	NA	TRBJ1-6	TRBV30	TGTGCCTGGAGTGTAAGTGGGGGACCTGGGACCCTCCACTTT	CAWSVSGGPGTLHF
NA	NA	TRBJ1-5	TRBV21-1	TGTGCCAGCCGATCCCGGGATCAGCCCCAGCATTTT	CASRSRDQPQHF
once	NA	TRBJ1-1	TRBV21-1	TGTGCCAGCAGCAAGAGTCGGAACACTGAAGCTTTCTTT	CASSKSRNTEAFF
NA	TRBD1	TRBJ2-7	TRBV18	TGTGCCAGCTCACCCCGACAGGGGGCGCCATACGAGCAGTACTTC	CASSPRQGAPYEQYF
NA	NA	TRBJ1-4	TRBV10-3	TGTGCCATCAGTGAGGACAATGAAAAACTGTTTTTT	CAISEDNEKLFF
NA	NA	TRBJ1-3	TRBV25-1	TGTGCCAGCAGACTAGACGGACCCTCTGGAAACACCATATATTTT	CASRLDGPSGNTIYF
NA	NA	TRBJ2-7	TRBV2	TGTGCCAGCAGTGACGCGCGGGGAGATTACGAGCAGTACTTC	CASSDARGDYEQYF
NA	NA	TRBJ2-2	TRBV5-5	TGTGCCAGCAGCGGTACCTCGAACACCGGGGAGCTGTTTTTT	CASSGTSNTGELFF
NA	TRBD2	TRBJ2-5	TRBV9	TGTGCCAGCAGCGTAGGGGCTAGCGGGGGAGAGACCCAGTACTTC	CASSVGASGGETQYF
medium-sized	NA	TRBJ2-7	TRBV7-9	TGTGCCAGCAGTAGACCCCCCGGGTCCGAGCAGTACTTC	CASSRPPGSEQYF
NA	NA	TRBJ2-3	TRBV27	TGTGCCAGCAGTTCCCCCCAAGATACGCAGTATTTT	CASSSPQDTQYF
few	TRBD2	TRBJ2-3	TRBV4-2	TGTGCCAGCAGCCAAGCCCCGCTAGCGGGGGGGCCAGATACGCAGTATTTT	CASSQAPLAGGPDTQYF
NA	NA	TRBJ2-7	TRBV29-1	TGCAGCGTGGGGGGAGTAAGCTACGAGCAGTACTTC	CSVGGVSYEQYF
NA	NA	TRBJ2-1	TRBV19	TGTGCCAGTAGTAAGACTATCAGCTCCTACAATGAGCAGTTCTTC	CASSKTISSYNEQFF
once	NA	TRBJ1-1	TRBV6-1	TGTGCCAGCAGTGAATTTAGGCAGGTGAACACTGAAGCTTTCTTT	CASSEFRQVNTEAFF
NA	TRBD1	TRBJ1-2	TRBV30	TGTGCCTGGAACCCGGGACAGCAAATCTATGGCTACACCTTC	CAWNPGQQIYGYTF
NA	NA	TRBJ1-4	TRBV19	TGTGCCAGTAGTATAAGTCAGTCAGGGAATGAAAAACTGTTTTTT	CASSISQSGNEKLFF
NA	NA	TRBJ1-6	TRBV27	TGTGCCAGCAGTTTATGGGGACCCAATTCACCCCTCCACTTT	CASSLWGPNSPLHF
NA	TRBD1	TRBJ1-6	TRBV5-1	TGCGCCAGCAGTTACGGACAGGGTGATAATTCACCCCTCCACTTT	CASSYGQGDNSPLHF
NA	NA	TRBJ1-4	TRBV4-2	TGTGCCAGCAGCCAAGGAGCCCAGCTTAATGAAAAACTGTTTTTT	CASSQGAQLNEKLFF
NA	NA	TRBJ1-3	TRBV7-2	TGTGCCAGCCTTCACGACTCCGGTTTCACGGCTGGAAACACCATATATTTT	CASLHDSGFTAGNTIYF
NA	NA	TRBJ1-1	TRBV5-8	TGTGCCAGCAGCTTGTTGGTGGAGTATACTGAAGCTTTCTTT	CASSLLVEYTEAFF
NA	TRBD2	TRBJ2-3	TRBV10-3	TGTGCCATCAGCGCCAGGCGGGGTAGCGGGGGCACAGATACGCAGTATTTT	CAISARRGSGGTDTQYF
NA	TRBD1	TRBJ1-2	TRBV11-2	TGTGCCAGCAGCTTCTCAGACAGGGGGCGTGGCTACACCTTC	CASSFSDRGRGYTF
NA	NA	TRBJ2-7	TRBV7-6	TGTGCCAGCAGCTTAATTCCGGCGGAGGGTAGTAGGGAGCAGTACTTC	CASSLIPAEGSREQYF
NA	NA	TRBJ1-3	TRBV6-5	TGTGCCACCTTGACGGGGCAAGGAGGAAACACCATATATTTT	CATLTGQGGNTIYF
NA	TRBD1	TRBJ1-1	TRBV4-3	TGCGCCAGCAGCCGCGAGGGGGCCACTGAAGCTTTCTTT	CASSREGATEAFF
NA	NA	TRBJ2-2	TRBV5-1	TGCGCCAGCAGGGGGAACACCGGGGAGCTGTTTTTT	CASRGNTGELFF
NA	NA	TRBJ1-1	TRBV7-2	TGTGCCAGCAGCCCTAGCCGGGGCAGGGTGACTGAAGCTTTCTTT	CASSPSRGRVTEAFF